The rows below give T cell receptor beta chains drawn from one sample of a study of patients and donors after allogeneic stem cell transplantation. Via MiXCR, TCRdb re-called the RT-PCR reads, giving one row per CDR3 protein. The sample has 98,000 or so distinct CDR3 sequences, around 38% seen once. The specimen was blood, either unsorted or a sorted T cell fraction (not recorded which). The receptors here all came from a human donor who was either an allogeneic HSCT recipient or a stem cell or donor lymphocyte infusion donor (not recorded which). It is not recorded whose cells these are; they may come from a transplant donor. Both conserved end residues are part of each CDR3. D genes are given only for firm matches. Rows give clone size only sometimes, using once, few, many, or a class for an expanded clone.

CASSFRQRTDTQYF | TGTGCCAGCAGTTTCCGACAACGCACAGATACGCAGTATTTT | TRBV12-3/TRBV12-4 | . | TRBJ2-3 | .
CASSFQGGAGYTF | TGTGCCAGCAGTTTTCAGGGGGGCGCTGGCTACACCTTC | TRBV27 | few | TRBJ1-2 | TRBD1
CASSYMAGTEAFF | TGTGCCAGCAGTTACATGGCTGGCACTGAAGCTTTCTTT | TRBV6-5 | few | TRBJ1-1 | .
CAISESGKGNHQPQHF | TGTGCCATCAGTGAGTCCGGGAAAGGGAACCATCAGCCCCAGCATTTT | TRBV10-3 | . | TRBJ1-5 | .
CASSVDQQETQYF | TGTGCCAGCAGCGTAGATCAACAAGAGACCCAGTACTTC | TRBV9 | once | TRBJ2-5 | .
CSARSGISGGNTGELFF | TGCAGTGCTAGATCCGGTATTAGCGGGGGGAACACCGGGGAGCTGTTTTTT | TRBV20-1 | few | TRBJ2-2 | TRBD2
CATARHGRGADTQYF | TGTGCCACCGCCCGACACGGCAGGGGGGCAGATACGCAGTATTTT | TRBV24-1 | . | TRBJ2-3 | .
CSVEASLWRETQYF | TGCAGCGTTGAAGCGTCATTATGGAGGGAGACCCAGTACTTC | TRBV29-1 | . | TRBJ2-5 | .
CASSSGGGQPQHF | TGTGCCAGCAGTTCAGGTGGGGGCCAGCCCCAGCATTTT | TRBV12-3/TRBV12-4 | . | TRBJ1-5 | .
CASSPGRDLTYEQYF | TGTGCCAGCAGCCCAGGGCGGGACTTAACCTACGAGCAGTACTTC | TRBV28 | . | TRBJ2-7 | .
CASSLRTSVGNEQFF | TGTGCCAGCAGTTTACGAACTAGCGTCGGTAATGAGCAGTTCTTC | TRBV12-3/TRBV12-4 | . | TRBJ2-1 | TRBD2
CASSYSYRYHRNQPQHF | TGTGCCAGCAGTTACTCCTACCGCTACCACCGCAATCAGCCCCAGCATTTT | TRBV6-2/TRBV6-3 | . | TRBJ1-5 | .
CASKGASGSSYNEQFF | TGCGCCAGCAAGGGTGCTAGCGGCAGCTCCTACAATGAGCAGTTCTTC | TRBV5-1 | . | TRBJ2-1 | TRBD2
CASSLVQLNTEAFF | TGTGCCAGCAGCTTGGTTCAGTTGAACACTGAAGCTTTCTTT | TRBV5-5 | . | TRBJ1-1 | .
CSVERGAYGYTF | TGCAGCGTTGAGCGGGGGGCGTACGGCTACACCTTC | TRBV29-1 | many | TRBJ1-2 | .
CASSQTSEQETQYF | TGTGCCAGCAGCCAAACTAGCGAGCAAGAGACCCAGTACTTC | TRBV4-2 | . | TRBJ2-5 | TRBD2
CASSPGSFPAGAYGYTF | TGTGCCAGCAGCCCCGGGTCGTTTCCGGCGGGCGCTTATGGCTACACCTTC | TRBV7-2 | few | TRBJ1-2 | .
CASTRDPQETQYF | TGTGCCAGCACCCGGGACCCCCAAGAGACCCAGTACTTC | TRBV7-7 | . | TRBJ2-5 | .
CSASGSGTFEQFF | TGCAGTGCCAGTGGTAGCGGGACTTTTGAGCAGTTCTTC | TRBV20-1 | . | TRBJ2-1 | TRBD2
CASSDQGAGRYGYTF | TGTGCCAGTAGCGATCAGGGGGCCGGGAGATATGGCTACACCTTC | TRBV19 | few | TRBJ1-2 | TRBD1
CATRPGQEGNQPQHF | TGTGCCACCCGTCCGGGGCAGGAGGGCAATCAGCCCCAGCATTTT | TRBV6-5 | few | TRBJ1-5 | .
CASSYRGELFF | TGTGCCAGCAGCTATAGGGGGGAGCTGTTTTTT | TRBV4-2 | . | TRBJ2-2 | .
CASHDYTGELFF | TGTGCCAGCCACGACTACACCGGGGAGCTGTTTTTT | TRBV6-5 | few | TRBJ2-2 | .
CASSPKPGQEYEQYF | TGTGCCAGCAGTCCAAAACCGGGACAGGAGTACGAGCAGTACTTC | TRBV9 | . | TRBJ2-7 | TRBD1
CSARDNPYEQYF | TGCAGTGCTAGGGACAATCCCTACGAGCAGTACTTC | TRBV20-1 | . | TRBJ2-7 | .
CASSQGPHRGNEKLFF | TGTGCCAGCAGCCAGGGGCCCCATAGGGGTAATGAAAAACTGTTTTTT | TRBV7-2 | . | TRBJ1-4 | .
CSARELRRAKNIQYF | TGCAGTGCTAGAGAGCTCCGGCGGGCCAAAAACATTCAGTACTTC | TRBV20-1 | . | TRBJ2-4 | .
CSARDPAGVRSEQYF | TGCAGTGCTAGAGATCCGGCGGGAGTTAGAAGCGAGCAGTACTTC | TRBV20-1 | . | TRBJ2-7 | TRBD2
CSAAWTDYGYTF | TGCAGTGCCGCCTGGACCGACTATGGCTACACCTTC | TRBV20-1 | many | TRBJ1-2 | .
CSARSPSGASTDTQYF | TGCAGTGCTAGATCCCCTAGCGGAGCTAGCACAGATACGCAGTATTTT | TRBV20-1 | few | TRBJ2-3 | TRBD2
CASSLRLAGITDTQYF | TGTGCCAGCTCACTTCGACTAGCGGGGATCACAGATACGCAGTATTTT | TRBV18 | . | TRBJ2-3 | TRBD2
CASSQDYWEGSNQPQHF | TGCGCCAGCAGCCAAGATTATTGGGAAGGGAGCAATCAGCCCCAGCATTTT | TRBV4-3 | . | TRBJ1-5 | .
CASSARGDTQYF | TGTGCCAGCAGCGCCAGGGGGGATACGCAGTATTTT | TRBV9 | . | TRBJ2-3 | TRBD1
CASSLDTAGLVSGYTF | TGCGCCAGCAGCTTGGACACCGCAGGTTTAGTGAGTGGCTACACCTTC | TRBV5-1 | . | TRBJ1-2 | .
CASSLGGTDSGANVLTF | TGCGCCAGCAGCTTGGGAGGGACGGACTCTGGGGCCAACGTCCTGACTTTC | TRBV5-1 | . | TRBJ2-6 | .
CASRPLGGTEAFF | TGTGCCAGCAGGCCACTGGGGGGCACTGAAGCTTTCTTT | TRBV6-6 | . | TRBJ1-1 | .
CSAAGLLDEKLFF | TGCAGTGCCGCGGGGTTATTGGATGAAAAACTGTTTTTT | TRBV20-1 | . | TRBJ1-4 | .
CASSLEGAGNQPQHF | TGTGCCAGCAGCTTAGAGGGGGCTGGGAATCAGCCCCAGCATTTT | TRBV7-9 | many | TRBJ1-5 | TRBD1
CASSHRPGQENQPQHF | TGTGCCAGCAGCCATCGGCCGGGACAGGAGAATCAGCCCCAGCATTTT | TRBV4-2 | few | TRBJ1-5 | TRBD1
CASSSATGGYEQYF | TGTGCCAGCAGTTCGGCGACAGGGGGCTACGAGCAGTACTTC | TRBV6-5 | few | TRBJ2-7 | TRBD1
CASSLSDYNEQFF | TGTGCCAGCAGTTTATCTGATTACAATGAGCAGTTCTTC | TRBV12-3/TRBV12-4 | . | TRBJ2-1 | .
CASSSMAGTLGGYTF | TGTGCCAGCAGCTCTATGGCCGGGACACTGGGAGGCTACACCTTC | TRBV9 | . | TRBJ1-2 | .
CSDGTLNTEAFF | TGCAGCGATGGGACACTGAACACTGAAGCTTTCTTT | TRBV29-1 | many | TRBJ1-1 | .
CASSLVFAGFGYTF | TGTGCCAGCAGCTTGGTGTTCGCGGGTTTTGGCTACACCTTC | TRBV5-6 | few | TRBJ1-2 | .
CASSQAPGPTDTQYF | TGTGCCAGCAGCCAAGCTCCGGGACCCACAGATACGCAGTATTTT | TRBV4-2 | . | TRBJ2-3 | .
CASSPRQGEEQYF | TGTGCCAGCTCACCGAGGCAGGGCGAGGAGCAGTACTTC | TRBV18 | . | TRBJ2-7 | .